This T cell receptor beta chain was obtained from a study of regulatory T cells in long-lasting Graves disease. This sample's time point: persistent/refractory GD, antithyroid drugs over 5 years with positive TRAb. PBMC RNA was the source of the TCR library. In Xi'an, China, an endocrinology department was the source of patients. As regards this clonotype: A single base separates this from a much larger clone, so it may be a read error.

CDR3 length equals 15 residues. Both iRepertoire HTBI primers and Arm-PCR of CDR3 regions were used to build the TCR beta libraries. TCRdb reprocessed the multiplex PCR reads via MiXCR and lists one record per CDR3 protein. The sample holds around 430,000 distinct CDR3 sequences, roughly 23% seen once. The chain is built from TRBV12-3 or TRBV12-4 and TRBJ2-2, with 9 bases aligning to TRBD2. Sequenced material: peripheral blood mononuclear cells (PBMCs), taken when the disease was refractory, from a patient treated with antithyroid drugs. The sequence came from a female donor with Graves disease. The CDR3 protein is CASSWGTSTTGELVF. DNA for the CDR3: TGTGCCAGCAGTTGGGGGACTAGCACCACCGGGGAGCTGGTTTTT.